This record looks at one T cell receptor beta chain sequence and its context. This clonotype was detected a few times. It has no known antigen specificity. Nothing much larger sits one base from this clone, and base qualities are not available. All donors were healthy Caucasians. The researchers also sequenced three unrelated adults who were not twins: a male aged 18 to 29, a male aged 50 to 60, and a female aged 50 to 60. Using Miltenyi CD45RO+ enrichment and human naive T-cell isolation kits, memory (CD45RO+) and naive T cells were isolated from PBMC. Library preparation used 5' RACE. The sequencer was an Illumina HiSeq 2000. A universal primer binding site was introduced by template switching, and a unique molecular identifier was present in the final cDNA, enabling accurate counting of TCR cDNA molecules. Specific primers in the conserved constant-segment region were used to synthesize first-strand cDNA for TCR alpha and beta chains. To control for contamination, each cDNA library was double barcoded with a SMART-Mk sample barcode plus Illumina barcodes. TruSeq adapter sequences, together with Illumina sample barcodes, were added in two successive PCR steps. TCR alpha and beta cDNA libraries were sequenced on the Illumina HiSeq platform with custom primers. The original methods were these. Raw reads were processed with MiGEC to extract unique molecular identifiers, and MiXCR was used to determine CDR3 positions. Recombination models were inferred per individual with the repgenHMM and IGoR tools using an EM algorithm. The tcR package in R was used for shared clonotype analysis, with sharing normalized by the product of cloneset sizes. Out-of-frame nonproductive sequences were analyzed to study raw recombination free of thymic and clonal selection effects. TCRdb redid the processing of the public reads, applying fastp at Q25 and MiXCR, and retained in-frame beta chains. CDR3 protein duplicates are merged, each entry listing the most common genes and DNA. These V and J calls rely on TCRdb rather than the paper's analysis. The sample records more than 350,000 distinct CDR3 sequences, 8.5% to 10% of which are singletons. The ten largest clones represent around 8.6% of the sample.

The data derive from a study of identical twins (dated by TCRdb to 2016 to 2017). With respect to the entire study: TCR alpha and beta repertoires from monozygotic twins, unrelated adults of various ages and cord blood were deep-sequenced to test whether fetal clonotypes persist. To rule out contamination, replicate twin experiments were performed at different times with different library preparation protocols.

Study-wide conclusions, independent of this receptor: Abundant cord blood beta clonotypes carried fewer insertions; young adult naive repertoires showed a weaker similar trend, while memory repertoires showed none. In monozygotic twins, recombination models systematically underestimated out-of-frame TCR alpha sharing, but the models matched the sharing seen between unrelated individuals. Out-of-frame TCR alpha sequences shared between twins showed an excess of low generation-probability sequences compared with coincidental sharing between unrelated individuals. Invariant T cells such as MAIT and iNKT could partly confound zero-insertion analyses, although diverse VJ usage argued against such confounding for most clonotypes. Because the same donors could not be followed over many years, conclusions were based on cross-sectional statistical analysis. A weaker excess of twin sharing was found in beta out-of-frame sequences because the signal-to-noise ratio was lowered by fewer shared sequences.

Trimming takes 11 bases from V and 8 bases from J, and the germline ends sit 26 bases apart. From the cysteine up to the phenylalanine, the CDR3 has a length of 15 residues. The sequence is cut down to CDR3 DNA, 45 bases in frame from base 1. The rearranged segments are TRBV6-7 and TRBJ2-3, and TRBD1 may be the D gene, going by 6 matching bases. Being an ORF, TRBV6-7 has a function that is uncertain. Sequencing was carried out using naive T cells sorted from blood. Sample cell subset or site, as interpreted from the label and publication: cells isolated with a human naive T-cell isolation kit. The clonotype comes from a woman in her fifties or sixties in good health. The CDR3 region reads CAGPRDMTTVGTQYF. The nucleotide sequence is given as TGTGCCGGTCCCCGGGACATGACGACTGTTGGTACGCAGTATTTT.